A single sample is the source of the 20 T cell receptor beta chains below, sequenced in a study of cytomegalovirus exposure and HLA in healthy donors. This PCR relied on a set of 60 Vbeta primers and 13 Jbeta primers. The repertoire was sequenced with immunoSEQ multiplex PCR; TCRdb's copy has only in-frame clones and lacks some. Of some 200,000 clones listed, approximately 70% are singletons. Sequencing used PBMCs. The receptor source for this set is a man between 35 and 55 years old in good health and CMV-seropositive.

With regard to this clone: The sample holds other DNA sequences that translate to the same CDR3. V and J are TRBV11-3 and TRBJ2-6; a possible D gene is TRBD2 (5 bases). CDR1 and CDR2 from the germline V gene are SGHNT and YENEEA. The CDR3 sequence is 15 residues long. V was pared by 5 bases and J by 0 bases, with 8 bases between. CDR3 sequence: CASSPGSSGANVLTF. CDR3 nucleotides: TGTGCCAGCAGCCCGGGGAGCTCTGGGGCCAACGTCCTGACTTTC.

The chain links TRBV4-2 to TRBJ1-2; no clear D. Germline V gene sequence: CDR1 LGHNA, CDR2 YNFKEQ. The V gene lost 0 bases and the J gene lost 2 bases, with 16 bases spanning the gap. The CDR3 covers 17 residues. DNA for the CDR3: TGTGCCAGCAGCCAAGATGTGTCGGAAGCGGTCAACTATGGCTACACCTTC. This encodes CASSQDVSEAVNYGYTF.

The chain combines TRBV2 with TRBJ1-3; D is unresolved. This CDR3 comprises 13 residues. The V end was cut by 4 bases, the J end by 4 bases, with 8 bases between. In germline, CDR1 is SNHLY, CDR2 FYNNEI. CDR3 bases: TGTGCCAGCAGTGCTGAGATCGGAAACACCATATATTTT. As protein: CASSAEIGNTIYF.

The genes are TRBV5-4 and TRBJ1-2; weak D call: TRBD1 (5 bases). Germline CDR1 reads SGHNT; CDR2 reads YYREEE (reference sequence). This CDR3 spans 14 amino acids. V was shortened by 4 bases and J by 4 bases, with 14 bases between the two germline ends. CDR3 residues: CASSSRDGGYGYTF. CDR3 coding DNA: TGTGCCAGCAGCAGCAGGGATGGTGGCTATGGCTACACCTTC.

This clone was picked up a small number of times. This chain links TRBV6-5 with TRBJ1-6, with D perhaps TRBD1 (5 bases). Trimming cost V 6 bases and J 10 bases, with 19 bases left between them. The germline V gene encodes CDR1 MNHEY and CDR2 SVGAGI. This CDR3 region has 15 residues. The CDR3 coding sequence is TGTGCCAGCAGCCGACGGGGGGGAGAGGGATCACCCCTCCACTTT. This sequence encodes CASSRRGGEGSPLHF.

In this sample, this clone turned up a few times. The chain uses TRBV9 and TRBJ1-2, with 11 positions matching TRBD1. This CDR3 comprises 14 residues. Germline V gene lookup returns CDR1 SGDLS and CDR2 YYNGEE. V dropped 0 bases and J dropped 8; count of bases not matched to a gene: 3. CDR3 residues: CASSVGGQGGGYTF. CDR3 sequence (DNA): TGTGCCAGCAGCGTAGGGGGACAGGGGGGAGGCTACACCTTC.

The rearrangement links TRBV10-3 to TRBJ1-3; 7 nucleotides align to TRBD1. Germline trimming cut 7 bases from V and 8 bases from J; bases unmatched to any gene: 14. This CDR3 is built from 15 residues. Looked up from germline, CDR1 is ENHRY and CDR2 is SYGVKD. The CDR3 sequence: CAITDLPGQMDTIYF. The CDR3 nucleotides read TGTGCCATCACCGACCTCCCGGGACAGATGGACACCATATATTTT.

This chain joins TRBV28 and TRBJ1-5; 7 bases are a match to TRBD1. Trimming took 2 bases from V and 0 from J; bases not matched to a gene: 13. Germline lookup yields CDR1 MDHEN and CDR2 SYDVKM. The CDR3 runs 19 residues. In DNA, the CDR3 is TGTGCCAGCAGTTTAAAGACTGGGGACAGCTATTATAGCAATCAGCCCCAGCATTTT. Translating it yields CASSLKTGDSYYSNQPQHF.

The chain joins TRBV7-9 to TRBJ2-1, with 8 bases lining up with TRBD1. The V segment lost 5 bases and the J segment 8 bases; nucleotides outside the gene matches: 8. The germline gives CDR1 SEHNR, CDR2 FQNEAQ (reference sequence). The CDR3 consists of 14 residues. CDR3 nucleotides: TGTGCCAGCAGCCGCGGACAGGGACCATATGAGCAGTTCTTC. Translated, it gives CASSRGQGPYEQFF.

The chain uses TRBV4-2 and TRBJ2-1, with 12 bases lining up with TRBD2. Germline assignment: CDR1 LGHNA and CDR2 YNFKEQ. The CDR3 has 16 amino acids. V gave up 4 bases and J gave up 6 bases; unmatched junction bases: 7. CDR3 sequence: CASSLLTSGGRNEQFF. The DNA for the CDR3 is TGTGCCAGCAGCCTCCTGACTAGCGGGGGTCGCAATGAGCAGTTCTTC.

The CDR3 is CASRAGLSYGYTF. The CDR3 DNA is TGTGCCAGCAGGGCAGGCCTCAGCTATGGCTACACCTTC. The chain links TRBV28 to TRBJ1-2; the D is unclear. The CDR3 has 13 residues. Trimming removed 6 bases at V and 4 bases at J, with 12 bases between. Germline V gene sequence: CDR1 MDHEN, CDR2 SYDVKM.

This clone was detected a few times. J is TRBJ2-1 and V is TRBV7-2; 9 nucleotides line up with TRBD1. In germline, CDR1 is SGHTA, CDR2 FQGNSA. This CDR3 comprises 17 residues. The V gene end was trimmed by 5 bases and the J gene end by 3 bases; junction bases not matched to a gene: 11. The CDR3, as DNA: TGTGCCAGCAGCGCAACCGCCGGGACAGGGATCTACAATGAGCAGTTCTTC. Protein: CASSATAGTGIYNEQFF.

This clone was counted a few times. This chain uses TRBV27 with TRBJ2-3; 7 nucleotides line up with TRBD1. Germline loops: CDR1 MNHEY, CDR2 SMNVEV (reference sequence). The CDR3 is 12 residues long. V shed 8 bases, J shed 4 bases, and the junction held 3 bases outside the gene matches. The CDR3 loop reads CASQGDADTQYF. The DNA of the CDR3 is TGTGCCAGCCAGGGGGACGCAGATACGCAGTATTTT.

This chain links TRBV27 with TRBJ2-7; the match to TRBD1 covers 8 bases. V gave up 2 bases and J gave up 4 bases; unmatched junction bases: 10. Germline V gives CDR1 MNHEY, CDR2 SMNVEV (reference sequence). This CDR3 contains 16 residues. The CDR3 region has the DNA TGTGCCAGCAGTTTAGGGACCGGACAGGGAAAATACGAGCAGTACTTC. The encoded protein is CASSLGTGQGKYEQYF.

The chain carries TRBV15 and TRBJ2-3; D possibly corresponds to TRBD1 (6 bases). This CDR3 is built from 17 residues. Per germline, CDR1 LNHNV and CDR2 YYDKDF (reference sequence). Trimming left V 1 base short and J 2 bases short, with 16 bases between. CDR3 DNA sequence: TGTGCCACCAGCAGAGTAGGGGGAACAGGGAACACAGATACGCAGTATTTT. This encodes CATSRVGGTGNTDTQYF.

This chain joins TRBV7-6 and TRBJ2-7; 11 bases align to TRBD2. CDR3 size: 15 residues. Germline V gene lookup returns CDR1 SGHVS and CDR2 FNYEAQ. V dropped 4 bases and J dropped 0; count of bases not matched to a gene: 2. Here the CDR3 DNA reads TGTGCCAGCAGCTCGGGACTAGCGGTCTCCTACGAGCAGTACTTC. Protein sequence: CASSSGLAVSYEQYF.

This rearrangement joins TRBV27 to TRBJ2-7; perhaps TRBD2 as D (7 bases). Germline V gene lookup returns CDR1 MNHEY and CDR2 SMNVEV (reference sequence). The CDR3 length is 15 residues. V was trimmed by 5 bases and J by 4 bases, leaving 18 bases between them. Here the CDR3 reads CASSVWGGNTYEQYF. As DNA, the CDR3 is TGTGCCAGCAGTGTTTGGGGGGGCAACACTTACGAGCAGTACTTC.

The chain uses TRBV10-1 and TRBJ2-7, with 7 bases aligning to TRBD1. The V gene end was trimmed by 3 bases and the J gene end by 7 bases; junction bases not matched to a gene: 6. CDR3 length: 13 residues. From germline, CDR1 is WNHNN and CDR2 SYGVQD (reference sequence). The DNA for the CDR3 is TGCGCCAGCAGTGAATACAGGGGTAGTGAGCAGTACTTC. Translated, it gives CASSEYRGSEQYF.

The CDR3 region is CASSLGWQGAYEQYF. The CDR3 DNA is TGTGCCAGCAGCTTAGGTTGGCAGGGGGCCTACGAGCAGTACTTC. The rearrangement links TRBV11-2 to TRBJ2-7, with TRBD1 identical over 7 bases. This CDR3 is built from 15 residues. Looked up from germline, CDR1 is SGHAT and CDR2 is FQNNGV. The trim removed 1 base at V and 2 bases at J, leaving 5 bases unmatched.

This clone was counted a few times. J is TRBJ2-1 and V is TRBV6-5, with 9 bases matching TRBD2. This CDR3 has 15 residues. Germline assignment: CDR1 MNHEY and CDR2 SVGAGI. V was clipped by 2 bases and J by 5 bases; unmatched bases: 4. CDR3 DNA sequence: TGTGCCAGCAGTTACGGAGCGGGGGGTCACAATGAGCAGTTCTTC. Its protein product is CASSYGAGGHNEQFF.